Presented here are 10 T cell receptor beta chains from one specimen sequenced in a study of regulatory T cells in long-lasting Graves disease. Time point here: newly diagnosed GD, antithyroid drugs for less than 3 months. From RNA extracted from PBMCs, the TCR library was made. iRepertoire HTBI primers and Arm-PCR of CDR3 regions built TCR beta libraries. A single record per CDR3 protein comes from TCRdb applying MiXCR to the multiplex PCR reads. Of 510,000 or so distinct CDR3 sequences in the sample, around 12% are singletons; the top ten hold roughly 8.9%. Another study also made use of these data, one on T cells in Graves' hyperthyroidism and ophthalmopathy.

The sequences come from peripheral blood mononuclear cells (PBMCs), collected at new diagnosis, from a patient treated with antithyroid drugs. The receptors originated from a woman in her 30s with Graves disease.

This chain joins TRBV6-2 or TRBV6-3 and TRBJ2-4; the D gene is possibly TRBD1 (6 bases). Looked up from germline, CDR1 is MNHEY and CDR2 is SVGEGT. Deletions cut 8 bases from V and 7 bases from J, with 18 bases between. The CDR3 contains 14 residues. The CDR3 DNA is TGTGCCAGCTCAGAATGGGGGCGCAAGAACATTCAGTACTTC. Encoded protein: CASSEWGRKNIQYF.

This clonotype was detected once. A clone one base away is much larger, so this may be a read error. The chain has TRBV3-1 and TRBJ1-1; D not certain. The V gene's germline CDR1 is LGHDT and CDR2 YNNKEL (reference sequence). The CDR3 consists of 14 residues. Trimming shortened V by 4 bases and J by 4 bases, and 13 bases separated the two germline ends. CDR3 in DNA: TGTGCCAGCAGCCCCCATGTCGTCTTCACTGAAGCTTTCTTT. Its translation is CASSPHVVFTEAFF.

The sample holds many counts of this clonotype. The chain is built from TRBV29-1 and TRBJ2-7, with 10 bases lining up with TRBD2. This CDR3 is built from 13 residues. Losses at the gene ends were 4 bases for V and 3 bases for J; bases not matched to a gene: 3. Per germline, CDR1 SQVTM and CDR2 ANQGSEA. The CDR3 DNA reads TGCAGCGTTGGACTAGCGGGCGTCTACGAGCAGTACTTC. It encodes CSVGLAGVYEQYF.

In this sample, this clonotype turned up many times. The rearrangement joins TRBV2 to TRBJ1-1; D not resolved. CDR1 is SNHLY and CDR2 is FYNNEI in the germline V gene. The CDR3 is 15 amino acids. Trimming left V 1 base short and J 5 bases short, with 14 bases between. The CDR3 nucleotides are TGTGCCAGCAGTGAAGTTAGCATCCGCGCGACTGAAGCTTTCTTT. Encoded protein: CASSEVSIRATEAFF.

This clonotype was seen many times. The V gene is TRBV20-1, the J gene TRBJ2-2; TRBD2 agrees at 13 bases. The CDR3 covers 13 residues. Germline values: CDR1 DFQATT, CDR2 SNEGSKA (reference sequence). DNA of the CDR3: TGCAGCACTAGCGGGAGGGCTACCGGGGAGCTGTTTTTT. Its translation is CSTSGRATGELFF.

This clonotype was observed at least ten times. The chain uses TRBV11-2 and TRBJ1-1, with 8 bases matching TRBD1. After removal of 4 bases from V and 6 bases from J, the junction contained 7 bases not matched to a gene. Germline assignment: CDR1 SGHAT and CDR2 FQNNGV. The CDR3 runs to 14 residues. CDR3 protein: CASSSRQGLSEAFF. The DNA for the CDR3 is TGTGCCAGCAGCTCCCGACAGGGGCTTTCTGAAGCTTTCTTT.

This clonotype was found many times. CDR3 sequence reads: CASSQPRSGENTDTQYF. In nucleotides, the CDR3 is TGTGCCAGCAGCCAACCCAGAAGCGGGGAGAACACAGATACGCAGTATTTT. The chain has TRBV14 and TRBJ2-3; 7 bases are shared with TRBD2. Germline lookup yields CDR1 SGHDN and CDR2 FVKESK. This CDR3 is built from 17 residues. With 2 bases clipped from V and 2 bases from J, the junction kept 10 bases outside the gene matches.

The chain has TRBV14 and TRBJ2-3; D could derive from TRBD1 or TRBD2 (5 bases each). Germline values: CDR1 SGHDN, CDR2 FVKESK. This CDR3 has 14 residues. Trimming removed 0 bases from V and 5 bases from J, with 9 bases in between. CDR3 nucleotide sequence: TGTGCCAGCAGCCAAGATTCTGGGGGAGATACGCAGTATTTT. Its protein is CASSQDSGGDTQYF.

In this sample, this clonotype turned up many times. J is TRBJ1-2 and V is TRBV20-1; weak D call: TRBD1 (5 bases). The V end was cut by 6 bases, the J end by 2 bases, with 13 bases between. This CDR3 comprises 13 residues. Germline values: CDR1 DFQATT, CDR2 SNEGSKA (reference sequence). The CDR3: CSAVEGPNYGYTF. CDR3 nucleotides: TGCAGTGCCGTGGAGGGGCCCAACTATGGCTACACCTTC.

The rearrangement joins TRBV4-1 to TRBJ2-7, with a weak D call TRBD2 (5 bases). From germline, CDR1 is MGHRA and CDR2 YSYEKL. The CDR3 has 13 amino acids. With 5 bases removed from V and 7 bases from J, the gap between germline ends came to 15 bases. The CDR3, as DNA: TGCGCCAGCAGCTCGGTAGGGAGTCAAGAGCAGTACTTC. This encodes CASSSVGSQEQYF.